The 3 T cell receptor beta chains presented below share a single source sample, sequenced in a study of monozygotic twins with cystic fibrosis. The assay was immunoSEQ multiplex PCR, and TCRdb's table has in-frame clones only and misses some. Of 18,000 or so clones listed, roughly nine tenths were seen once; the top ten hold 1.6%. Sequencing was carried out using blood. The receptors originated from a girl aged 2-15 years with cystic fibrosis.

The J gene is TRBJ1-3, the V gene TRBV21-1; the listed D gene, TRBD1, was not tested against the DNA. TRBV21-1 is flagged as a pseudogene. CDR3 length: 17 residues. CDR3 residues: CASSKALGGRAGNTIYF. Here the CDR3 DNA reads TGTGCCAGCAGCAAAGCGCTAGGGGGCAGGGCTGGAAACACCATATATTTT.

V usage is TRBV2 and J usage is TRBJ2-1, with D unresolved. Germline V CDR1 and CDR2: SNHLY, FYNNEI. The V gene lost 3 bases and the J gene lost 6 bases, with 9 bases spanning the gap. The CDR3 length is 13 residues. CDR3 in DNA: TGTGCCAGCAGTGAGGAGAGGTTCAATGAGCAGTTCTTC. It yields the protein CASSEERFNEQFF. Supplemented by reference TRBV2 and TRBJ2-1, the full variable domain reads EPEVTQTPSHQVTQMGQEVILRCVPISNHLYFYWYRQILGQKVEFLVSFYNNEISEKSEIFDDQFSVERPDGSNFTLKIRSTKLEDSAMYFCASSEERFNEQFFGPGTRLTVL.

This clone was detected only once. The chain uses TRBV18 and TRBJ2-1, with a weak D call TRBD2 (7 bases). The CDR3 contains 17 residues. Trimming took 1 base from V and 7 from J, leaving 20 bases between them. The germline CDR1 and CDR2 sequences are KGHSH and LQKENI. Here the CDR3 reads CASSPLLIGGHINEQFF. The CDR3 DNA is TGTGCCAGCTCACCACTCCTTATCGGGGGGCACATAAATGAGCAGTTCTTC.